This entry describes one TCR beta chain. The junction does not match germline at one end; this may be a read error. The record originates from a study of long-term antiretroviral therapy in people with HIV. Germline CDR1 is ENHRY and CDR2 is SYGVKD. The CDR3 extends over 15 amino acids. Running of the v3.0 immunoSEQ assay took place at survey level. Here immunoSEQ multiplex PCR was the method, and the copy in TCRdb shows in-frame clones only, minus some. The sample lists approximately 28,000 clones, 95% occurring once. Sequencing was performed on unsorted PBMCs, taken 5.3 years after starting antiretroviral therapy. The V and J genes are TRBV10-3 and TRBJ1-2; a possible D gene is TRBD1 (6 bases). The receptor's source is a man in his thirties or forties with HIV. The CDR3: CASSDPTTGNYGYTF. CDR3 nucleotide sequence: TGTGCCAGCAGTGACCCGACTACAGGGAACTATGGCTACACCTTC.